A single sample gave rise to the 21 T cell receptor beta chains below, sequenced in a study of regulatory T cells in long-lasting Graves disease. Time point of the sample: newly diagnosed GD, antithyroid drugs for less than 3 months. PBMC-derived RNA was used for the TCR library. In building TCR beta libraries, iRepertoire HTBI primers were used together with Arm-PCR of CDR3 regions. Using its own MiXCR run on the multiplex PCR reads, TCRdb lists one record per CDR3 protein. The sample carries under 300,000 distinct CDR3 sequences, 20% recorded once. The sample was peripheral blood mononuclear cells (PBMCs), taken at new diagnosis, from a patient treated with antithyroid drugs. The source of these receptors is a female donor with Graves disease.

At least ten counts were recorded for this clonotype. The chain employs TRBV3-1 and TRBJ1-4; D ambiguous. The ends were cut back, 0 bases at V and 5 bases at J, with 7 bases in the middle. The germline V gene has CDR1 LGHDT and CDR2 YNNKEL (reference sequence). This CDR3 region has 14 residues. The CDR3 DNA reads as TGTGCCAGCAGCCAAGAGGCGGGGAATGAAAAACTGTTTTTT. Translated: CASSQEAGNEKLFF.

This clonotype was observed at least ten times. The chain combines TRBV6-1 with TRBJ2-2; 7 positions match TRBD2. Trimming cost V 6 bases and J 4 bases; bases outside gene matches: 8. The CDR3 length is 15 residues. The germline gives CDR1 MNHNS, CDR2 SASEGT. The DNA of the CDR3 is TGTGCCAGCAGCCGCACTAGCGCCAGCACCGGGGAGCTGTTTTTT. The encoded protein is CASSRTSASTGELFF.

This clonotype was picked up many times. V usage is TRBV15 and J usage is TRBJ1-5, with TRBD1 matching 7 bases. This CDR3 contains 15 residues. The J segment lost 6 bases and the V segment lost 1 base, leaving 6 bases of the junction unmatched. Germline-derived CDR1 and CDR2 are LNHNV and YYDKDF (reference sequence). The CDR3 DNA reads TGTGCCACCAGCAGAGCCACAGGGGCGGGTCAGCCCCAGCATTTT. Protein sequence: CATSRATGAGQPQHF.

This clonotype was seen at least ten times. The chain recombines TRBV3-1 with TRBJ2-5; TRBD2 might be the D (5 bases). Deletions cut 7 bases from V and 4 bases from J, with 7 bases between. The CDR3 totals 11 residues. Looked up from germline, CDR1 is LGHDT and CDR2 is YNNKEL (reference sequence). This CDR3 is CASTGGETQYF. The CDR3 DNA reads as TGTGCCAGCACAGGAGGAGAGACCCAGTACTTC.

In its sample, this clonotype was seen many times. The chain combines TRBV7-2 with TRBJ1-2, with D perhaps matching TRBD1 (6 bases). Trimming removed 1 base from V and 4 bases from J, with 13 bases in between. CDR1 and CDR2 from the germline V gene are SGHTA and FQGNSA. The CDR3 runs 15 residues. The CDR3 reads CASSLEGGGGYGYTF. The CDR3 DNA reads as TGTGCCAGCAGCTTAGAGGGGGGCGGAGGCTATGGCTACACCTTC.

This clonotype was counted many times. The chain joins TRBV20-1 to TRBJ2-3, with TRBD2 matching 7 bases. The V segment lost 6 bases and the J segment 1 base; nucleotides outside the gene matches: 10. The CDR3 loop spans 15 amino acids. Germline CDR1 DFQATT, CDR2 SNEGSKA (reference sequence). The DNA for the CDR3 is TGCAGTGCCATGGTCGCAGCGGGACGCACAGATACGCAGTATTTT. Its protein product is CSAMVAAGRTDTQYF.

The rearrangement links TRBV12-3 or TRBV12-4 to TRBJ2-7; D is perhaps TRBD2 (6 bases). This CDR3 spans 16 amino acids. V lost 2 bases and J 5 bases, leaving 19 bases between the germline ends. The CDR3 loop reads CASSLSGRDPLNEQYF. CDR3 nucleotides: TGTGCCAGCAGTTTAAGCGGGCGGGACCCTCTTAACGAGCAGTACTTC.

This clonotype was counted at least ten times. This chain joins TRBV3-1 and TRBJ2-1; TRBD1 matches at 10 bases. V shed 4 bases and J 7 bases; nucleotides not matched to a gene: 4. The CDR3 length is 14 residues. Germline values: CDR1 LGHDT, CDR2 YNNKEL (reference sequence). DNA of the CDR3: TGTGCCAGCAGCCTGGGACAGGGGATGAATGAGCAGTTCTTC. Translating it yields CASSLGQGMNEQFF.

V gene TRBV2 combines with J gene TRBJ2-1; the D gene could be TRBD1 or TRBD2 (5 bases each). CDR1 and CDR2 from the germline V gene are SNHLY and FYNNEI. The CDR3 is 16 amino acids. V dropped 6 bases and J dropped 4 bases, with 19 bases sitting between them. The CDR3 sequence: CASSSTGTRRYNEQFF. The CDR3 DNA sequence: TGTGCCAGCAGCTCAACCGGGACGAGAAGATACAATGAGCAGTTCTTC.

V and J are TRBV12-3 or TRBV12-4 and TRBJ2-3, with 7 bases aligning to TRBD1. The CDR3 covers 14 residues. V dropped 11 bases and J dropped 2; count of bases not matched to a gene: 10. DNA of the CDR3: TGTGCCTGCCGCCGGGACAGATACACAGATACGCAGTATTTT. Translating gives CACRRDRYTDTQYF.

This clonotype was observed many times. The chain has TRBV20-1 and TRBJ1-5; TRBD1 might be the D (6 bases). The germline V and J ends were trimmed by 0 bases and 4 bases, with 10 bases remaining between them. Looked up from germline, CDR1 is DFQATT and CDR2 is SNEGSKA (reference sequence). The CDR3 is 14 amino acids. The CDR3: CSAREGAGNQPQHF. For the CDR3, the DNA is TGCAGTGCTAGAGAGGGGGCAGGGAATCAGCCCCAGCATTTT.

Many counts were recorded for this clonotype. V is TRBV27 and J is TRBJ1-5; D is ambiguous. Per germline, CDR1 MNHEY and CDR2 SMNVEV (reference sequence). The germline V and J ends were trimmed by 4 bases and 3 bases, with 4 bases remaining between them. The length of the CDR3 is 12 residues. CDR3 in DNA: TGTGCCAGCAGTTACCACAATCAGCCCCAGCATTTT. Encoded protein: CASSYHNQPQHF.

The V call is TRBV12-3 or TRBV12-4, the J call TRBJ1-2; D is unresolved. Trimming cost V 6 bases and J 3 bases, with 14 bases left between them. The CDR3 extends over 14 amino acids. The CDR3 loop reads CASSQGWQDYGYTF. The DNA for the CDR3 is TGTGCCAGCAGCCAAGGATGGCAAGACTATGGCTACACCTTC.

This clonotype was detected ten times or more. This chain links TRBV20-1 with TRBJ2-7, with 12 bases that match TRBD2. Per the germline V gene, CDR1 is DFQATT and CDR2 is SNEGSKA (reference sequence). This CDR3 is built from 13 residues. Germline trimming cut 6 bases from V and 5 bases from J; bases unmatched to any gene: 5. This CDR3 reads CSAPTSGSHEQYF. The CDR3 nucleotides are TGCAGTGCCCCGACTAGCGGGAGCCACGAGCAGTACTTC.

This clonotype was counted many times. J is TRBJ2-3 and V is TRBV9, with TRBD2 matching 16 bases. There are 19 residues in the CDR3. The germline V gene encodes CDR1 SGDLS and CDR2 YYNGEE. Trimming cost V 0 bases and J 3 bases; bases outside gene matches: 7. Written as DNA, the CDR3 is TGTGCCAGCAGCGTAGAGGGACTAGCGGGAGGGCCGATGACAGATACGCAGTATTTT. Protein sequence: CASSVEGLAGGPMTDTQYF.

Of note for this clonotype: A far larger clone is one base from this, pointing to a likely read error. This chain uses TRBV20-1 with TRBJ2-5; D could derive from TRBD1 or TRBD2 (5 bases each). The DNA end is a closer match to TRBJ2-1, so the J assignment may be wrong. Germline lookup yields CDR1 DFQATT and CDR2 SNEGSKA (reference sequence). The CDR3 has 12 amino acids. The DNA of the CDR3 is TGCAGTGCTGGGGACCGTGACAATGAGCAGTTCTTC. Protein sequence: CSAGDRDNEQFF.

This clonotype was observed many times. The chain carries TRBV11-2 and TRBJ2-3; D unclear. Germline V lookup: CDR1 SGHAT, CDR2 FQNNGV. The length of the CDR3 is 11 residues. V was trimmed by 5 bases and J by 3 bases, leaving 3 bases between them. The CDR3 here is CASSATDTQYF. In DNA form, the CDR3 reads TGTGCCAGCAGCGCTACAGATACGCAGTATTTT.

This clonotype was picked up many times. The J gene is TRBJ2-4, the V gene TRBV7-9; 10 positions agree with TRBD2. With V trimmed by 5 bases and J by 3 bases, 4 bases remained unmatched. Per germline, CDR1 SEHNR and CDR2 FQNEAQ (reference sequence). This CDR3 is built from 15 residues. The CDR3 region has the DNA TGTGCCAGCAGCCAAACTAGCGGGGTCAAAAACATTCAGTACTTC. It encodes CASSQTSGVKNIQYF.

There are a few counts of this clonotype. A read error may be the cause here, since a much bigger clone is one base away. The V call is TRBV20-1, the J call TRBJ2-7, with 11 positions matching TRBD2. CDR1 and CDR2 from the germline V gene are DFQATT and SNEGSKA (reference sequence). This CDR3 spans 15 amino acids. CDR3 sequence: CGAGILLAGVYEQYF. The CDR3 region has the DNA TGCGGTGCCGGAATTCTACTAGCGGGGGTCTACGAGCAGTACTTC.

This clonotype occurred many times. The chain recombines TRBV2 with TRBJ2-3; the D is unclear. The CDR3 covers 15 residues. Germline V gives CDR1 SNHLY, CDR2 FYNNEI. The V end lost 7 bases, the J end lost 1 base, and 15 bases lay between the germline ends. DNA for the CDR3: TGTGCCAGCAAAGGTCAGGCTAGTCGCACAGATACGCAGTATTTT. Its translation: CASKGQASRTDTQYF.

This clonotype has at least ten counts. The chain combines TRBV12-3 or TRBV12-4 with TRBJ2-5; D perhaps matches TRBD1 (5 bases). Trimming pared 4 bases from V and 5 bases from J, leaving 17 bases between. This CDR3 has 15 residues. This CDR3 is CASSYTGDGQETQYF. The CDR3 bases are TGTGCCAGCAGTTACACAGGAGATGGGCAGGAGACCCAGTACTTC.